This T cell receptor (beta chain) emerged from a study of neoadjuvant anti-PD-1 for oral cavity cancer listed by TCRdb under 2021. Notes on the research overall: Patients mostly received three to four biweekly doses of nivolumab at 3 mg/kg before curative-intent surgical resection. There were eleven to twelve patients in the parent correlative cohort, and the response rate was less than 40%. Under RECIST 1.1, a patient counted as a responder if showing complete response, partial response or stable disease, and as a non-responder if showing progression. For patients who did not progress, a fourth nivolumab dose was given around day 43, followed by definitive surgical resection on days 50-56.

What the time point label conveys for this sample: before neoadjuvant nivolumab. Patients had been newly diagnosed with stage II-IVA oral cavity squamous cell carcinoma, and no prior systemic or radiation treatment had been given to the patients. The cohort was made up of patients with locally advanced, HPV-negative oral cavity squamous cell carcinoma. Peripheral blood mononuclear cells were analyzed directly and were not maintained or expanded in culture. The samples were obtained from a longitudinal correlative study of a single-arm phase II trial testing neoadjuvant nivolumab in oral cavity squamous cell carcinoma. Subject-matched pre- and post-treatment PBMCs and tumors from three responders and three non-responders underwent genomic DNA-based TCRbeta sequencing. Peripheral blood mononuclear cells were drawn once before nivolumab treatment and a second time after treatment, when surgery took place. Genomic DNA was isolated from PBMCs using the Maxwell RSC DNA from Cells kit.

Details on this clone: Its target antigen remains unknown. No base-level quality is on record; no much larger clone is a single base apart.

For deep sequencing, PBMC libraries mostly used around 500 ng of input genomic DNA, with six replicates for each sample. Following the manufacturer's instructions, the team built TCRbeta libraries using the immunoSEQ hsTCRbeta kit. Sequencing of the completed libraries took place using an Illumina NovaSeq 6000 S4 flow cell after they had been pooled to around 3 nM. The original methods were these. The immunoSEQ Analyzer handled quality control and preprocessing of the raw data. The analysis was limited to productive rearrangements, and each clonotype was defined by a unique CDR3 amino acid sequence. Using the R package tcR, the researchers computed the Gini-Simpson index as their estimate of repertoire clonality. Student's t test was used to compare Gini indices, while Pearson correlation assessed associations with tumor size change. TCRdb provides this immuneACCESS table in a form limited to in-frame rearrangements. Some clones are lacking; in checked studies, under half of them reflect an unresolved V gene, and why the rest are absent is not known. V, J and clone size derive from that table, while D and trimming were established from the DNA sequence. This sample gives tens of thousands of clones in total; more than 60% of them show up just once. Around 2.6% of the sample is taken by the ten largest.

What the study reported, not specific to this receptor: After neoadjuvant nivolumab, non-responders showed significantly higher T cell clonality (Gini index) in PBMCs than responders did. Higher pretreatment blood Treg/Th17 ratios correlated with higher pretreatment blood TCRbeta clonality and lower post-treatment tumor TCRbeta clonality. The TCR analyses had only three patients in each response group, and the authors called for validation in larger cohorts.

For CDR1 and CDR2, the germline V gene (reference sequence) lists MNHEY and SMNVEV. V is pruned by 3 bases and J by 9 bases, leaving 2 bases of the junction without a gene match. Its CDR3 holds 13 amino acids, cysteine through phenylalanine. The retained sequence is limited to the CDR3, 39 bases, with the frame set at the first base. The V and J segments used are TRBV27 and TRBJ1-6, with 7 junctional bases fitting TRBD1. Here the sequenced sample was PBMCs, taken before nivolumab (anti-PD-1) treatment. This receptor was taken from a person aged 40 to 85 with oral cavity squamous cell carcinoma. This receptor carries the CDR3 CASSFRGRSPLHF. The sequence in DNA is TGTGCCAGCAGTTTTAGGGGGCGTTCACCCCTCCACTTT.